This TCR beta chain was captured by sequencing in a study of early T cells in non-severe SARS-CoV-2 infection. Study context: Chains were not paired, and sequencing was done on bulk RNA from unsorted whole blood.

This clonotype was recorded at least ten times. Its antigen is currently unknown. Its ends do not fully match the called genes, so a read error is possible. Whole-study results and caveats: VDJdb matching skewed toward anti-spike CD8 responses, missing private and CD4 specificities.

Individual cDNA molecules were tagged with unique molecular identifiers, the study reported. From the 5' RACE reads, TCRdb called clonotypes with MiXCR, one entry per CDR3 protein. The sample consists of approximately 33,000 distinct CDR3 sequences, 3.5% to 4% of them appearing once. This CDR3 spans 13 amino acids. Germline CDR1 LGHNA, CDR2 YSLEER. The V and J genes are TRBV4-3 and TRBJ2-4, with TRBD1 matching over 8 bases. This receptor was obtained from an adult who was a healthcare worker with PCR-confirmed SARS-CoV-2 infection or an uninfected control (not recorded which). Material: whole blood. The CDR3 spells CASSQDLRDRPSF. Here the CDR3 DNA reads TGCGCCAGCAGCCAAGATTTACGGGACAGGCCTAGCTTC.